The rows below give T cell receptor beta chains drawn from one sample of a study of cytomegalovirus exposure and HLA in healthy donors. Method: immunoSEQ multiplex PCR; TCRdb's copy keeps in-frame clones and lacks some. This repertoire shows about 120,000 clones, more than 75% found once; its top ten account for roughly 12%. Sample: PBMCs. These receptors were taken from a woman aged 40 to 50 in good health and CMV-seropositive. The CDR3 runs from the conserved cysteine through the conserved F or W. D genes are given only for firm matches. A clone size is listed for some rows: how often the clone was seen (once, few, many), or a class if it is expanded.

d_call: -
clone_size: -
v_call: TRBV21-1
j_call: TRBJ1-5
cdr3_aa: CASSECNQPQHF
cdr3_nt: TGTGCCAGCAGCGAGTGCAATCAGCCCCAGCATTTT

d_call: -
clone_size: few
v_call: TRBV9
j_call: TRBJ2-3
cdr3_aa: CASSVVRTDTQYF
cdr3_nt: TGTGCCAGCAGCGTAGTTCGGACAGATACGCAGTATTTT

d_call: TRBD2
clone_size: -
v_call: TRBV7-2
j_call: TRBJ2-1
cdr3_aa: CASSPRTSGGVKQFF
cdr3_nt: TGTGCCAGCAGCCCTAGGACTAGCGGGGGGGTAAAGCAGTTCTTC

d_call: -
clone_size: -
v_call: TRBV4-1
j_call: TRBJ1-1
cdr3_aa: CASSHNGGAFF
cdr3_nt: TGCGCCAGCAGCCACAACGGGGGAGCTTTCTTT

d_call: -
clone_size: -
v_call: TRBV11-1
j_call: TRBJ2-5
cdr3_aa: CASSLTGFGGKETQYF
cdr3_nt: TGTGCCAGCAGCTTGACGGGGTTTGGAGGGAAAGAGACCCAGTACTTC

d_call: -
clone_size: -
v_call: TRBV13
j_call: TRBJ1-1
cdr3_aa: CASSLFWGGYTEAFF
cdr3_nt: TGTGCCAGCAGCTTATTCTGGGGAGGGTACACTGAAGCTTTCTTT

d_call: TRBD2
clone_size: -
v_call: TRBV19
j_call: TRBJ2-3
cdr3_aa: CASSIAPTGTSGVRADTQYF
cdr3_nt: TGTGCCAGTAGTATAGCCCCCACCGGGACTAGCGGGGTACGCGCAGATACGCAGTATTTT

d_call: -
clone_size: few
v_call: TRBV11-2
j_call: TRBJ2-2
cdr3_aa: CASSLDFRELFF
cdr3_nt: TGTGCCAGCAGCTTAGATTTTCGTGAGCTGTTTTTT

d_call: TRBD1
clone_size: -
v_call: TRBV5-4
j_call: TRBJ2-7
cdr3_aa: CASSLNRQGHEQYF
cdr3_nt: TGTGCCAGCAGCCTCAACCGACAGGGGCACGAGCAGTACTTC

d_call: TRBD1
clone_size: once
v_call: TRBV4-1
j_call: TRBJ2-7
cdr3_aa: CASSQPRDRGREQYF
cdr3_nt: TGCGCCAGCAGCCAGCCCCGGGACAGGGGGCGTGAGCAGTACTTC

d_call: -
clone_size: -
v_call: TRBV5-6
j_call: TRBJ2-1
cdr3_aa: CASRGLTINNEQFF
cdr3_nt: TGTGCCAGCAGAGGGCTGACTATTAACAATGAGCAGTTCTTC

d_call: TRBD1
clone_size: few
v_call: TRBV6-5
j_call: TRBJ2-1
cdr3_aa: CASSPGQGDSNEQFF
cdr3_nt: TGTGCCAGCAGTCCGGGACAGGGGGACAGCAATGAGCAGTTCTTC

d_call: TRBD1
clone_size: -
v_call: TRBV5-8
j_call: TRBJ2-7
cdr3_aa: CASRYTGVHEQYF
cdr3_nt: TGTGCCAGCAGATATACAGGGGTCCACGAGCAGTACTTC

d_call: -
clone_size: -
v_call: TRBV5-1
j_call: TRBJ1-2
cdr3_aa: CASSISGSGYTF
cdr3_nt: TGCGCCAGCAGCATTTCGGGTTCTGGCTACACCTTC

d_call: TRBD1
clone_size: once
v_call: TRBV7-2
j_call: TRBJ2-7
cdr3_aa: CASSYDRAEQYF
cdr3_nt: TGTGCCAGCAGCTACGACAGGGCCGAGCAGTACTTC

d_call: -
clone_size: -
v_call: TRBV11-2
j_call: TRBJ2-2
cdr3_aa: CASSLGQYTGELFF
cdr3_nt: TGTGCCAGCAGCTTAGGGCAGTACACCGGGGAGCTGTTTTTT

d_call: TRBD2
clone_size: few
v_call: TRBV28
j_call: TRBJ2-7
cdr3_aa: CASSPQPSTSGGYEQYF
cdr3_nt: TGTGCCAGCAGTCCGCAGCCCTCGACTAGCGGGGGTTACGAGCAGTACTTC

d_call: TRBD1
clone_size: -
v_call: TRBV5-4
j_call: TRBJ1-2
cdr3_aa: CASSLGAGGDLYGYTF
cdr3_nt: TGTGCCAGCAGCTTGGGGGCAGGGGGCGATTTGTATGGCTACACCTTC

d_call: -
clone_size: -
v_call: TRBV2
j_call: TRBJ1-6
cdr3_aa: CASSAITGSPLHF
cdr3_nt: TGTGCCAGCAGTGCGATAACAGGGTCACCCCTCCACTTT

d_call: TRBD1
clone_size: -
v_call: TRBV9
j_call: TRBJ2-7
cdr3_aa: CASSVGTGRYEQYF
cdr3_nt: TGTGCCAGCAGCGTAGGGACAGGTCGCTACGAGCAGTACTTC

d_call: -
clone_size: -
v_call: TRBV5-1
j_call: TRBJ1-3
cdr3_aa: CASSLVGVGNTIYF
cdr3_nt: TGCGCCAGCAGCTTGGTCGGGGTTGGAAACACCATATATTTT

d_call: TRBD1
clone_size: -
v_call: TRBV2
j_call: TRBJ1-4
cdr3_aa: CASSEPRDRGTNEKLFF
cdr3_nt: TGTGCCAGCAGTGAACCCCGGGACAGGGGAACTAATGAAAAACTGTTTTTT

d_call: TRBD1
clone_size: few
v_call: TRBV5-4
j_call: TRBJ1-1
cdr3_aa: CASSTGQGDTEAFF
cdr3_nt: TGTGCCAGCAGCACCGGACAGGGGGACACTGAAGCTTTCTTT

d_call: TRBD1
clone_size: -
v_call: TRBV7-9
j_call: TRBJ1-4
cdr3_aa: CASSSGTGGLREKLFF
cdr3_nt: TGTGCCAGCAGCTCCGGGACAGGTGGCCTACGGGAAAAACTGTTTTTT

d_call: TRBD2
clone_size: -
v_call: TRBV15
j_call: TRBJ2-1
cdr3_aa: CATSRGQTSGGANEQFF
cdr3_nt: TGTGCCACCAGCAGAGGCCAGACTAGCGGGGGGGCGAATGAGCAGTTCTTC

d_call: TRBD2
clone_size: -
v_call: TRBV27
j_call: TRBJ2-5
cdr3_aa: CASSGQRGSRETQYF
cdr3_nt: TGTGCCAGCAGTGGCCAGCGGGGAAGCAGGGAGACCCAGTACTTC

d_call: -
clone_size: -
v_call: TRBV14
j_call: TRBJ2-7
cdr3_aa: CASSQWRGASYEQYF
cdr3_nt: TGTGCCAGCAGCCAATGGCGGGGCGCAAGCTACGAGCAGTACTTC

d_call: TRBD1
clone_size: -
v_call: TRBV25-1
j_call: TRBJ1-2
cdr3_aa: CASSDRTGVSGYTF
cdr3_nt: TGTGCCAGCAGTGATCGGACAGGGGTTAGCGGCTACACCTTC

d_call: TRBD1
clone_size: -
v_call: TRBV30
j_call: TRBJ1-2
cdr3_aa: CAWSLKGAYGYTF
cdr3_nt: TGTGCCTGGAGCCTCAAGGGGGCCTATGGCTACACCTTC

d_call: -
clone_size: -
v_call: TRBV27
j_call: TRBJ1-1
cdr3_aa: CASSFTGSREAFF
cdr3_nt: TGTGCCAGCAGTTTCACAGGGTCCCGGGAAGCTTTCTTT

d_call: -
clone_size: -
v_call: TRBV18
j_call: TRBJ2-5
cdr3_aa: CASSPQGETQYF
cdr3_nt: TGTGCCAGCTCACCACAGGGGGAGACCCAGTACTTC

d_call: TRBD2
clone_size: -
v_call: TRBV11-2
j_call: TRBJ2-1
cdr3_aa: CASSSPGTSGGLGNEQFF
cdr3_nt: TGTGCCAGCAGCTCCCCGGGGACTAGCGGGGGGCTCGGTAATGAGCAGTTCTTC

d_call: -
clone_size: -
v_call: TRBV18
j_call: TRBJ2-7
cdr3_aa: CASSPNLGEQYF
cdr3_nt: TGTGCCAGCTCACCGAATCTCGGCGAGCAGTACTTC

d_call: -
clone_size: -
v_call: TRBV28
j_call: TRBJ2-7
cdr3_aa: CASSLSSDWNSYEQYF
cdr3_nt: TGTGCCAGCAGTTTATCCTCAGACTGGAACTCCTACGAGCAGTACTTC

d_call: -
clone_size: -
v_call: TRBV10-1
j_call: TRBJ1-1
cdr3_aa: CASSLQGPTEAFF
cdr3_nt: TGCGCCAGCAGCCTTCAGGGTCCCACTGAAGCTTTCTTT

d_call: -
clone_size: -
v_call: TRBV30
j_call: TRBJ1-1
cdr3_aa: CAWTRGNRNTEAFF
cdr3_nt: TGTGCCTGGACACGAGGGAATAGGAACACTGAAGCTTTCTTT

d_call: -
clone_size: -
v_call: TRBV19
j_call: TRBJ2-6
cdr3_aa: CASSTLISGANVLTF
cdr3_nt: TGTGCCAGTAGTACCTTAATCTCTGGGGCCAACGTCCTGACTTTC

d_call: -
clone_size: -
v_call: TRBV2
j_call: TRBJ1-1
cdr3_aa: CASRTPGFTEAFF
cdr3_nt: TGTGCCAGCCGGACCCCAGGGTTCACTGAAGCTTTCTTT

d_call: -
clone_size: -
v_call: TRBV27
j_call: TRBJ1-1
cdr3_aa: CASSLIASAPPFF
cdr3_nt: TGTGCCAGCAGCCTTATCGCTAGTGCTCCTCCTTTCTTT

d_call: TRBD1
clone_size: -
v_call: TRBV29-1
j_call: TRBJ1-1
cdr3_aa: CSVGTGVNTEAFF
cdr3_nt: TGCAGCGTCGGGACAGGGGTGAACACTGAAGCTTTCTTT

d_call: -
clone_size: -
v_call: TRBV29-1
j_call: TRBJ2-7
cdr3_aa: CSVEGQGYEQYF
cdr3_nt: TGCAGCGTTGAAGGGCAGGGTTACGAGCAGTACTTC

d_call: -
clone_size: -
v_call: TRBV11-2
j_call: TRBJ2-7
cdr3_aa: CASSHHREQYF
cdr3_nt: TGTGCCAGCAGTCACCACCGGGAGCAGTACTTC

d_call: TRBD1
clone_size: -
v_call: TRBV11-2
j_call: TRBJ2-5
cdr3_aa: CASSLIATGVETQYF
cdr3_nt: TGTGCCAGCAGCTTAATTGCTACAGGGGTAGAGACCCAGTACTTC

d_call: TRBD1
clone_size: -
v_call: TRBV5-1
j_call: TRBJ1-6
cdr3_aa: CASSLAPGTGVVSNSPLHF
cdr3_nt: TGCGCCAGCAGCTTGGCCCCCGGGACAGGGGTTGTTAGTAATTCACCCCTCCACTTT

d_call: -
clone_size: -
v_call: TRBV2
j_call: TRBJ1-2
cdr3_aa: CASTAGGSAYGYTF
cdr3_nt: TGTGCCAGCACCGCTGGGGGGTCGGCCTATGGCTACACCTTC

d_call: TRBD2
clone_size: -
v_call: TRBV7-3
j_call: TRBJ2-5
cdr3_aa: CASSSWTSGGTQYF
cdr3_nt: TGTGCCAGCAGCTCCTGGACTAGCGGGGGGACCCAGTACTTC

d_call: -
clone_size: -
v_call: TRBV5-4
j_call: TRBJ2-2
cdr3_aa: CASSPDGLTGELFF
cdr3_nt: TGTGCCAGCAGCCCTGACGGGTTGACCGGGGAGCTGTTTTTT